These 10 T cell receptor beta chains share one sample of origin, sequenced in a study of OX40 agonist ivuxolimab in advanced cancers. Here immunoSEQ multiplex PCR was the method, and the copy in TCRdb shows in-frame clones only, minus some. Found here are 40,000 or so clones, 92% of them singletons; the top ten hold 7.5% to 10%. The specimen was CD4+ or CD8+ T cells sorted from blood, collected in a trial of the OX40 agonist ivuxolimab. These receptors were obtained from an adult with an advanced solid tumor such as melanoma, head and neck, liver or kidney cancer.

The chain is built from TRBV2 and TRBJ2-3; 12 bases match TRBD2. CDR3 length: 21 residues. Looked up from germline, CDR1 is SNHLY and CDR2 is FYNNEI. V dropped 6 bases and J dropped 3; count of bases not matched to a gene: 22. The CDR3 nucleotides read TGTGCCAGCAGGAGGCCCTCGACCGGCCTTAAAACTAGCGGGAGGACAGATACGCAGTATTTT. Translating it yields CASRRPSTGLKTSGRTDTQYF.

The CDR3 protein is CASSLTETQYF. Written as DNA, the CDR3 is TGTGCCAGCAGCTTAACGGAGACCCAGTACTTC. The chain uses TRBV11-2 and TRBJ2-5; D gene ambiguous. V gave up 2 bases and J gave up 5 bases, with 3 bases separating them. The CDR3 consists of 11 residues. Germline-derived CDR1 and CDR2 are SGHAT and FQNNGV.

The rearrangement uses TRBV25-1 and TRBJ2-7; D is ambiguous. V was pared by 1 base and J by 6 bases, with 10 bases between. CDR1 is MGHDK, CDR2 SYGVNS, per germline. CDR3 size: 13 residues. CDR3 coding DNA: TGTGCCAGCAGTGAATGGATAGGGTCCGAGCAGTACTTC. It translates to CASSEWIGSEQYF.

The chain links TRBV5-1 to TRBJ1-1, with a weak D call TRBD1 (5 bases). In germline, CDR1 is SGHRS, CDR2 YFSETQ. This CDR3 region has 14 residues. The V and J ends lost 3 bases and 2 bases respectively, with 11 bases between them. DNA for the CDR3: TGCGCCAGCAGCTCGGACGGGGGTAACACTGAAGCTTTCTTT. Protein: CASSSDGGNTEAFF.

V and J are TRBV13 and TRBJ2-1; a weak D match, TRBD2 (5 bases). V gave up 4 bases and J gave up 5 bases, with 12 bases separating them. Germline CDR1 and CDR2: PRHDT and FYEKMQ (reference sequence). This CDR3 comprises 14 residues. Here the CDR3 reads CASSSGSAHNEQFF. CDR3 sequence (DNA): TGTGCCAGCAGCTCGGGGAGCGCTCACAATGAGCAGTTCTTC.

CDR3 nucleotides: TGCGCCAGCAGCTTTGGGGACCCAGAGGATTCTCGAGAGACCCAGTACTTC. Its translation: CASSFGDPEDSRETQYF. This rearrangement joins TRBV4-1 to TRBJ2-5; D might be TRBD1 or TRBD2, each matching 5 bases. Germline assignment: CDR1 MGHRA and CDR2 YSYEKL. The length of the CDR3 is 17 residues. Trimming left V 5 bases short and J 4 bases short, with 23 bases between.

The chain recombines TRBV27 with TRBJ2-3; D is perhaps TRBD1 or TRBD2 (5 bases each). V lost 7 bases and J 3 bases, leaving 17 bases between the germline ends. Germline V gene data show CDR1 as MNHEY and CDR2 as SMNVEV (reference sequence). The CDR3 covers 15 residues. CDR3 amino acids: CASTGLWGGTDTQYF. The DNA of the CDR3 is TGTGCCAGCACCGGCCTGTGGGGCGGGACAGATACGCAGTATTTT.

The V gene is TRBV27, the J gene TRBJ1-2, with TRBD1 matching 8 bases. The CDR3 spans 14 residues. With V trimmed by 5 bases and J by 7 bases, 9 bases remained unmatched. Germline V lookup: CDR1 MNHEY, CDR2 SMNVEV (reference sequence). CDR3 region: CASSATGGKRGYTF. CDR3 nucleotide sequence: TGTGCCAGCAGTGCCACAGGGGGGAAGCGTGGCTACACCTTC.

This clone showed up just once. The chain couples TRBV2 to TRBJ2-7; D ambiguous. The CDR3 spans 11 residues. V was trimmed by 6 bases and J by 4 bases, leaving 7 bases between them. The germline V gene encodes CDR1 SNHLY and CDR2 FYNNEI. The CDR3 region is CASRAIYEQYF. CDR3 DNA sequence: TGTGCCAGCAGGGCAATATACGAGCAGTACTTC.

The CDR3 nucleotides are TGCAGTGCTTCGGACGGCTACGAGCAGTACTTC. This gives the protein CSASDGYEQYF. The V and J genes are TRBV20-1 and TRBJ2-7; no clear D. V gave up 5 bases and J gave up 3 bases, with 8 bases separating them. CDR3 length: 11 residues. From germline, CDR1 is DFQATT and CDR2 SNEGSKA (reference sequence).